The subject of this entry is one T cell receptor (beta chain). This sample stems from a study of breast tumors, draining lymph nodes, adjacent tissues. One entry per CDR3 protein, called by TCRdb with MiXCR from the multiplex PCR reads. The sample yields 150,000 to 250,000 distinct CDR3 sequences, roughly 29% seen once. The lymph nodes were axillary draining lymph nodes from breast cancer patients. Sample: axillary lymph node tissue. The TCR originated in a female donor with breast cancer. Some clones in this sample may be carry-over from other donors' samples.

The CDR3 nucleotides read TGTGCCAGCAGCCAAGTGGGACAGGGGGAAGATACGCAGTATTTT. Translated, it gives CASSQVGQGEDTQYF. The chain combines TRBV4-2 with TRBJ2-3; the match to TRBD1 covers 11 bases. Looked up from germline, CDR1 is LGHNA and CDR2 is YNFKEQ. The CDR3 contains 15 residues. J was trimmed by 5 bases and V by 1 base; bases with no gene match: 2.